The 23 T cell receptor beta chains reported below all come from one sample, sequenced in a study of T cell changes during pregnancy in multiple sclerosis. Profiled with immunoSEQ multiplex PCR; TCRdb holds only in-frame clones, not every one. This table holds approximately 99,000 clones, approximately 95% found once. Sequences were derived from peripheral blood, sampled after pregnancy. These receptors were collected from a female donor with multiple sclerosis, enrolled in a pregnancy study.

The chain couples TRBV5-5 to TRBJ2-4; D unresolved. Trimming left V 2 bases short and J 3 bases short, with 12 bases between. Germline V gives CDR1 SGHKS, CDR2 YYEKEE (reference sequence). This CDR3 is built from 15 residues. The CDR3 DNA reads TGTGCCAGCAGCTTTAGTGGTCGGGTCAAAAACATTCAGTACTTC. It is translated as CASSFSGRVKNIQYF.

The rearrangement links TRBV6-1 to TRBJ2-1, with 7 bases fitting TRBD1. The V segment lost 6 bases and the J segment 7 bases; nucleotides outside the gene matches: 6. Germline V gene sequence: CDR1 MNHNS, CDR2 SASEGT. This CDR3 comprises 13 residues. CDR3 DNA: TGTGCCAGCAGAAGACAGGGAGTGAATGAGCAGTTCTTC. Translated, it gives CASRRQGVNEQFF.

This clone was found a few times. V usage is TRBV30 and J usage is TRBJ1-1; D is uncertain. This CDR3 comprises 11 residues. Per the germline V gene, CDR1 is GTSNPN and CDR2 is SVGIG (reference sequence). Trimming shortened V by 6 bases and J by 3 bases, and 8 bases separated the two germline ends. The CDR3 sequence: CACKEDTEAFF. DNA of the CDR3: TGTGCCTGTAAGGAGGACACTGAAGCTTTCTTT.

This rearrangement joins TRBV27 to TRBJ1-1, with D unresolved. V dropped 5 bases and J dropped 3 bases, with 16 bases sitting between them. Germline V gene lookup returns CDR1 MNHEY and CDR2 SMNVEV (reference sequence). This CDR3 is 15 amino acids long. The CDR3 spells CASSAWLRGDTEAFF. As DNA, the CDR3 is TGTGCCAGCAGTGCCTGGCTTAGAGGAGACACTGAAGCTTTCTTT.

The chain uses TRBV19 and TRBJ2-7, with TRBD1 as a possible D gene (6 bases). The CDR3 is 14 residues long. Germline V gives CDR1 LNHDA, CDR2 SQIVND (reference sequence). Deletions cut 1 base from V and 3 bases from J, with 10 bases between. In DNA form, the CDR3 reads TGTGCCAGTAGTATAGCAAAGGGGGACTACGAGCAGTACTTC. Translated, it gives CASSIAKGDYEQYF.

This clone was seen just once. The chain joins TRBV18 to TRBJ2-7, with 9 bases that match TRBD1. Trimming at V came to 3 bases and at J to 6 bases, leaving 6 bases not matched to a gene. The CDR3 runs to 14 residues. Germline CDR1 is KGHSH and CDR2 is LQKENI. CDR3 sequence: CASSPTPTGGEQYF. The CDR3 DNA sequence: TGTGCCAGCTCACCGACCCCGACAGGGGGCGAGCAGTACTTC.

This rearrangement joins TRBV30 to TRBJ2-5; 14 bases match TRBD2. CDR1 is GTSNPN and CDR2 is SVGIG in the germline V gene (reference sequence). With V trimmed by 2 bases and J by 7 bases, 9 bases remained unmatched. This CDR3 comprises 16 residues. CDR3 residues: CAWSTTSGRAPWTQYF. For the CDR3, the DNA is TGTGCCTGGAGTACGACTAGCGGGAGGGCCCCGTGGACCCAGTACTTC.

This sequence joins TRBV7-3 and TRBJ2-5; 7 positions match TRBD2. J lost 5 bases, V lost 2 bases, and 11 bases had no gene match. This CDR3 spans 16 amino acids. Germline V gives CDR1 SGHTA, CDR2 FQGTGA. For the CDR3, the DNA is TGTGCCAGCAGCTTAGGCGGGGGAAGAGGGAGGGAGACCCAGTACTTC. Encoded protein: CASSLGGGRGRETQYF.

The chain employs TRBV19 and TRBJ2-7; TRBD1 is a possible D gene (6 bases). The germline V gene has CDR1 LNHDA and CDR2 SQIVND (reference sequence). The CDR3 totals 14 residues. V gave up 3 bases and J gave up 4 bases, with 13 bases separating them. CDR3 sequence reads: CASSMGRGLYEQYF. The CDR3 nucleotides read TGTGCCAGTAGTATGGGCAGGGGCCTTTACGAGCAGTACTTC.

As DNA, the CDR3 is TGCAGCGTTGTGGAGGGATTCTCGGGCAATGAGCAGTTCTTC. Translation: CSVVEGFSGNEQFF. The chain carries TRBV29-1 and TRBJ2-1; possibly TRBD2 for D (6 bases). The CDR3 length is 14 residues. Trimming cost V 4 bases and J 6 bases, with 16 bases left between them. CDR1 SQVTM and CDR2 ANQGSEA come from the germline V gene.

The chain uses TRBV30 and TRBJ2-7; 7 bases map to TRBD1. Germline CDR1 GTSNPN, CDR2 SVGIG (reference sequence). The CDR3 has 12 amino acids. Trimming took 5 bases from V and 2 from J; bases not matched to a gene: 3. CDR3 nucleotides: TGTGCCTGGGGGACAGAAGCCTACGAGCAGTACTTC. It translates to CAWGTEAYEQYF. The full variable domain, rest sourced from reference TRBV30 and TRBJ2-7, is SQTIHQWPATLVQPVGSPLSLECTVEGTSNPNLYWYRQAAGRGLQLLFYSVGIGQISSEVPQNLSASRPQDRQFILSSKKLLLSDSGFYLCAWGTEAYEQYFGPGTRLTVT.

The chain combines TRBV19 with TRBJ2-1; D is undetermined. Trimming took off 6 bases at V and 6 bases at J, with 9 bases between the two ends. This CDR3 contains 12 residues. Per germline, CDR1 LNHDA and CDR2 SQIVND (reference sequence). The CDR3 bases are TGTGCCAGTAGCCGAACCGGCAATGAGCAGTTCTTC. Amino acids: CASSRTGNEQFF.

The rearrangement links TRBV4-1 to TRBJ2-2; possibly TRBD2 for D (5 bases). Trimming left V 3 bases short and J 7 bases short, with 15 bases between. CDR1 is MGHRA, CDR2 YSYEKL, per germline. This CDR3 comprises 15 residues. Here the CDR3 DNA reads TGCGCCAGCAGCCACCCCCCGAAGCGGCTCGGGGAGCTGTTTTTT. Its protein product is CASSHPPKRLGELFF.

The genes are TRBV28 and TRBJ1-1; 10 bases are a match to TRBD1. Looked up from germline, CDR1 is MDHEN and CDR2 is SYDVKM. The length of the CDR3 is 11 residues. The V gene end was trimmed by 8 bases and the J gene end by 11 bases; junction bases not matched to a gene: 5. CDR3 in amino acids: CASGTGVGAFF. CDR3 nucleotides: TGTGCCAGCGGGACAGGGGTGGGTGCTTTCTTT.

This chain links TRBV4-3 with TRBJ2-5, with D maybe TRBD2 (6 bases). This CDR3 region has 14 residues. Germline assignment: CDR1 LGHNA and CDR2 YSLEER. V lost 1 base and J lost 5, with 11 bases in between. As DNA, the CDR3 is TGCGCCAGCAGCCAAGCAGCAGGAGGGGAGACCCAGTACTTC. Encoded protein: CASSQAAGGETQYF.

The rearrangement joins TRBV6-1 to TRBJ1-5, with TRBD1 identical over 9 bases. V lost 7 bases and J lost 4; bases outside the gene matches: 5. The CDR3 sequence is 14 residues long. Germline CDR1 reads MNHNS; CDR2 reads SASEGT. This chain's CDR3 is CASTPGTGNQPQHF. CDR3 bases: TGTGCCAGCACCCCCGGGACAGGGAATCAGCCCCAGCATTTT.

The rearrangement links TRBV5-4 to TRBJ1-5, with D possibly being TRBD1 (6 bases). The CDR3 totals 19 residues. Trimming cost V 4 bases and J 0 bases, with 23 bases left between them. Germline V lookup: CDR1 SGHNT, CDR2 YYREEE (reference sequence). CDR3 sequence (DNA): TGTGCCAGCAGCCTCGTTTCTCTCCTGACAGGACCTAGCAATCAGCCCCAGCATTTT. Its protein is CASSLVSLLTGPSNQPQHF.

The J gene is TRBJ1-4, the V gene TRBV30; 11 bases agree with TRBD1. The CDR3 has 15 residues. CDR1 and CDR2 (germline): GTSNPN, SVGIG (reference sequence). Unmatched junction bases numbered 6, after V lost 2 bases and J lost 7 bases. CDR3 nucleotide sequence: TGTGCCTGGAGTCTACCCGGGACAGGGGGTGAAAAACTGTTTTTT. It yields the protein CAWSLPGTGGEKLFF.

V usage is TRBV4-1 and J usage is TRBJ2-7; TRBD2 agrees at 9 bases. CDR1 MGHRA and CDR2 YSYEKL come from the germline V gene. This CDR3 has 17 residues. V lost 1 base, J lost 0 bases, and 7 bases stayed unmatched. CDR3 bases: TGCGCCAGCAGCCAAGCAGGGAGCGGGAGGTTCTCCTACGAGCAGTACTTC. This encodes CASSQAGSGRFSYEQYF.

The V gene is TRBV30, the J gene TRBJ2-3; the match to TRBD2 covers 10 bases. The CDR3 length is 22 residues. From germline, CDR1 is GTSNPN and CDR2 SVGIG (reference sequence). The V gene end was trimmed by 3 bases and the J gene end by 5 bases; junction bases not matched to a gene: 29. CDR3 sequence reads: CAWRGSRALGEEREGRGDTQYF. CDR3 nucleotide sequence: TGTGCCTGGAGGGGTAGCAGGGCTCTAGGTGAGGAGCGGGAGGGCCGTGGAGATACGCAGTATTTT.

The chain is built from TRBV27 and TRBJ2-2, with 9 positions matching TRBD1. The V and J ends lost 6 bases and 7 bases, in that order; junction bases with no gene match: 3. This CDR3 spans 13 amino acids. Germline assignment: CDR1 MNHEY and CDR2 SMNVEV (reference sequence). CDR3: CASRRGQGGELFF. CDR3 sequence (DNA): TGTGCCAGCAGGCGGGGACAGGGCGGGGAGCTGTTTTTT.

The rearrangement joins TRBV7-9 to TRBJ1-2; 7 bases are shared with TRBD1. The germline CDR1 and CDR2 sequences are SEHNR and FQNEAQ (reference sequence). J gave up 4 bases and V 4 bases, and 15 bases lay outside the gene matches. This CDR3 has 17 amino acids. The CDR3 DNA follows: TGTGCCAGCAGCTCGTCGGAATCAGGGGGGTTATTCTATGGCTACACCTTC. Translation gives CASSSSESGGLFYGYTF. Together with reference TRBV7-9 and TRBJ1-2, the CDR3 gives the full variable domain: DTGVSQNPRHKITKRGQNVTFRCDPISEHNRLYWYRQTLGQGPEFLTYFQNEAQLEKSRLLSDRFSAERPKGSFSTLEIQRTEQGDSAMYLCASSSSESGGLFYGYTFGSGTRLTVV.

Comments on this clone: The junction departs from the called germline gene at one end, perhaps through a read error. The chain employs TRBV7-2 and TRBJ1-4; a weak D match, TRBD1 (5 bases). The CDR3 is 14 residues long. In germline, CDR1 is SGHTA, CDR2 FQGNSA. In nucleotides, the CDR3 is TGTGTCAGCAGCCGCTCGGGGGACAATGAAAAACTGTTTTTT. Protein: CVSSRSGDNEKLFF.